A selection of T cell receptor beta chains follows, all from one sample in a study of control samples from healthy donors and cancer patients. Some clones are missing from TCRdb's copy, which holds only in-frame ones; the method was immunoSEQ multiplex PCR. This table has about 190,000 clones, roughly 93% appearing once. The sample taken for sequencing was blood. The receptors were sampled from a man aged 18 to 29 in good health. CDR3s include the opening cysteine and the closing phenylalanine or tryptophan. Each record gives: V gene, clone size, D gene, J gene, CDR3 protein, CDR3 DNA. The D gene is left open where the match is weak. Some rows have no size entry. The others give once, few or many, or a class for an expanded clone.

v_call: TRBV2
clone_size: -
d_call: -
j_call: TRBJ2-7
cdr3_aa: CASRGTFSYEQYF
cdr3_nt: TGTGCCAGCAGGGGGACTTTCTCCTACGAGCAGTACTTC

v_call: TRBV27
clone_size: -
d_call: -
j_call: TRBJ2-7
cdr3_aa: CASSFGPSYEQYF
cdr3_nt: TGTGCCAGCAGTTTCGGGCCGAGCTACGAGCAGTACTTC

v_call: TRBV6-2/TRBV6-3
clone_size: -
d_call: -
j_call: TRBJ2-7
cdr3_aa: CASSYSWGEQYF
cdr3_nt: TGTGCCAGCAGTTACAGTTGGGGCGAGCAGTACTTC

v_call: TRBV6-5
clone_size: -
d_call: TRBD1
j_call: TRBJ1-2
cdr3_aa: CASSGPGQGDPVVTF
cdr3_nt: TGTGCCAGCAGCGGACCGGGACAGGGGGATCCGGTTGTTACCTTC

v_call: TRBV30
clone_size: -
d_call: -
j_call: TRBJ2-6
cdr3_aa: CAWRGSGSGANVLTF
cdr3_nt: TGTGCCTGGCGCGGCAGCGGCTCTGGGGCCAACGTCCTGACTTTC

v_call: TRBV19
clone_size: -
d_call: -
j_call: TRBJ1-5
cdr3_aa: CASSIGLARTQHF
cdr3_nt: TGTGCCAGTAGTATTGGCCTTGCCAGGACCCAGCATTTT

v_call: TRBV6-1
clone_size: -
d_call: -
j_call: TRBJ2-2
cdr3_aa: CASSELIGERDSNYGELFF
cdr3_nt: TGTGCCAGCAGTGAACTCATAGGCGAGCGAGACAGTAACTACGGGGAGCTGTTTTTT

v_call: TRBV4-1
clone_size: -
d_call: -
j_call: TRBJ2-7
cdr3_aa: CASSQGRPGGLEYEQYF
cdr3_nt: TGCGCCAGCAGCCAAGGGCGCCCTGGGGGACTGGAGTACGAGCAGTACTTC

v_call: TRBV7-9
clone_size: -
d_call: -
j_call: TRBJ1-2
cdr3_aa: CASSLDTNYGYTF
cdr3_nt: TGTGCCAGCAGCTTAGACACAAACTATGGCTACACCTTC

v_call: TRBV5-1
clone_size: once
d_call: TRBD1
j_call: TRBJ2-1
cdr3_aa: CASSGQGDEQFF
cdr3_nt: TGCGCCAGCAGCGGACAGGGGGATGAGCAGTTCTTC

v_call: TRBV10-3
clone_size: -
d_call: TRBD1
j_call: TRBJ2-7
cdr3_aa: CAISESGQPYEQYF
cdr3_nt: TGTGCCATCAGTGAGTCGGGACAGCCCTACGAGCAGTACTTC

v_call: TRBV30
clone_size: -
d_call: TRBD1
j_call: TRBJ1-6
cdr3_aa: CAWRTGMGHNSPLHF
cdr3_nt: TGTGCCTGGAGGACAGGGATGGGACATAATTCACCCCTCCACTTT

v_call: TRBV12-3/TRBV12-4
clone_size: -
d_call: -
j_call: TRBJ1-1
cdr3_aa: CASTRTESAEAFF
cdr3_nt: TGTGCCAGCACCAGAACAGAGTCCGCTGAAGCTTTCTTT

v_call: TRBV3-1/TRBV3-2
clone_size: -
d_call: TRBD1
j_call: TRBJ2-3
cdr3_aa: CASKLGGAKTDTQYF
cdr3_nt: TGTGCCAGCAAATTAGGGGGCGCGAAGACAGATACGCAGTATTTT

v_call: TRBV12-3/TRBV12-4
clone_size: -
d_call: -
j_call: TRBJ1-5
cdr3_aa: CASREGNQPQHF
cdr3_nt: TGTGCCAGCAGGGAAGGCAATCAGCCCCAGCATTTT

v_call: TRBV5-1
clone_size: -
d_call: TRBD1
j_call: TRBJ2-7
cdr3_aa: CASSGQGSYEQYF
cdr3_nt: TGCGCCAGCAGCGGACAGGGTTCCTACGAGCAGTACTTC

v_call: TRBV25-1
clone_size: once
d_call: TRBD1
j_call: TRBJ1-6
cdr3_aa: CASRGTGDSPLHF
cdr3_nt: TGTGCCAGCAGAGGGACAGGGGATTCACCCCTCCACTTT

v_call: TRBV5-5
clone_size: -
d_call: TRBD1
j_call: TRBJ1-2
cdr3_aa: CASSLLPGGGYTF
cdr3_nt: TGTGCCAGCAGTCTACTTCCAGGGGGAGGCTACACCTTC

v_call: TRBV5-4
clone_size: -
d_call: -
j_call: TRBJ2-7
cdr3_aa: CASSSPAGNRYEQYF
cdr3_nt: TGTGCCAGCAGCAGCCCTGCTGGGAACCGATACGAGCAGTACTTC

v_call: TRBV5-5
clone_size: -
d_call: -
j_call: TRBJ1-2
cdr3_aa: CASGAPGTAIGGGYTF
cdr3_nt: TGTGCCAGCGGAGCCCCCGGGACCGCCATTGGGGGCGGCTACACCTTC

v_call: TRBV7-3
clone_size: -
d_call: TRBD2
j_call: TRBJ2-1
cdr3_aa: CASSRAGGVYNEQFF
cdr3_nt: TGTGCCAGCAGCCGCGCGGGAGGGGTTTACAATGAGCAGTTCTTC

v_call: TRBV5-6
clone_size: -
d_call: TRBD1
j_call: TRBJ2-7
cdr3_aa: CASNLFTGTGFEQYF
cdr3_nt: TGTGCCAGCAACCTATTCACCGGGACAGGGTTCGAGCAGTACTTC

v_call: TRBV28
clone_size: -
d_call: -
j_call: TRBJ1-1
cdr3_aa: CASSPRPNTEAFF
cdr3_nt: TGTGCCAGCAGTCCTCGACCGAACACTGAAGCTTTCTTT

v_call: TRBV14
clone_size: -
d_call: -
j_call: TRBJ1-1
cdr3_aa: CASSQGAVRDTEAFF
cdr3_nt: TGTGCCAGCAGCCAAGGGGCAGTCAGAGACACTGAAGCTTTCTTT

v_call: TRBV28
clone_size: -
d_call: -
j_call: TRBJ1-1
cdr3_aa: CASSLSQGRQAFF
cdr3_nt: TGTGCCAGCAGTTTATCGCAGGGGAGACAAGCTTTCTTT

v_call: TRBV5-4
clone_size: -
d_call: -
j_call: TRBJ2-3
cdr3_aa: CASSLGETLATQYF
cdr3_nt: TGTGCCAGCAGCTTGGGTGAGACGCTAGCTACGCAGTATTTT

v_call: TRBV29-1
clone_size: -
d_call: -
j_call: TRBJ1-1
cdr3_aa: CSVEENTGEAFF
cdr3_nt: TGCAGCGTTGAAGAAAACACAGGGGAAGCTTTCTTT

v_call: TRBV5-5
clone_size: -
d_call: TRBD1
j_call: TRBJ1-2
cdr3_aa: CASSLAPGQLINYGYTF
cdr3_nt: TGTGCCAGCAGCTTGGCACCGGGACAGCTGATTAACTATGGCTACACCTTC

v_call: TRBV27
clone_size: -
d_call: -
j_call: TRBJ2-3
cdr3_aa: CASRSSVNTDTQYF
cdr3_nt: TGTGCCAGCAGGTCCTCAGTTAACACAGATACGCAGTATTTT

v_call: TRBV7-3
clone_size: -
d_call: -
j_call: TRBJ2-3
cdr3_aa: CASSLMGDTDTQYF
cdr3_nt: TGTGCCAGCAGCTTGATGGGAGACACAGATACGCAGTATTTT

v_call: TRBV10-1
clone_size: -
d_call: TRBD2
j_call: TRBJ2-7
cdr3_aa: CAGVGASGGREYF
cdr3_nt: TGCGCCGGGGTTGGGGCTAGCGGGGGGAGGGAGTACTTC

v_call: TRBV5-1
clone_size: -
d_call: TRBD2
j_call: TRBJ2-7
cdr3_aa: CASSTGLAGTYEQYF
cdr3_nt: TGCGCCAGCAGCACGGGACTAGCGGGGACCTACGAGCAGTACTTC

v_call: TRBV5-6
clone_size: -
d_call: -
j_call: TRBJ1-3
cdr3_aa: CASSLGWGRSTIYF
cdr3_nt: TGTGCCAGCAGCTTGGGGTGGGGTCGAAGCACCATATATTTT

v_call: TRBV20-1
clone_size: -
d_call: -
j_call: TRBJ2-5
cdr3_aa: CSASGTPWTQYF
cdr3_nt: TGCAGTGCTAGTGGGACCCCTTGGACCCAGTACTTC

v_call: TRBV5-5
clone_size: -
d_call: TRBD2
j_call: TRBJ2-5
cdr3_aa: CASSSRQIGTSGQETQYF
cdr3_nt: TGTGCCAGCAGCTCGAGGCAGATAGGGACTAGCGGACAAGAGACCCAGTACTTC

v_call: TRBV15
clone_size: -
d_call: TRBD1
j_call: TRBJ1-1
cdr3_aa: CATSWGQLNTEAFF
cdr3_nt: TGTGCCACCAGCTGGGGACAGTTGAACACTGAAGCTTTCTTT

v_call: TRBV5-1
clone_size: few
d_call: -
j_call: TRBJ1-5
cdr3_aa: CASSLGQLNQPQHF
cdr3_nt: TGCGCCAGCAGCTTGGGACAGCTCAATCAGCCCCAGCATTTT

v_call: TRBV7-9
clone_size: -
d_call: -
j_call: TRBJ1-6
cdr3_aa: CASSFQGSYNSPLHF
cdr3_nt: TGTGCCAGCAGCTTCCAGGGCTCCTATAATTCACCCCTCCACTTT

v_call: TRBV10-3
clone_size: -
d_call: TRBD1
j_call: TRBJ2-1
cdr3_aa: CAISEDRDNEQFF
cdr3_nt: TGTGCCATCAGTGAGGACAGGGACAATGAGCAGTTCTTC

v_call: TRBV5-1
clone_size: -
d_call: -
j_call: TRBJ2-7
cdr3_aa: CASSLFPGSSYEQYF
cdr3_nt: TGCGCCAGCAGCTTGTTTCCGGGATCCTCCTACGAGCAGTACTTC

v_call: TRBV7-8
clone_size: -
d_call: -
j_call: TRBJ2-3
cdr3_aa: CASSPLLDTQYF
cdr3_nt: TGTGCCAGCAGCCCACTATTGGATACGCAGTATTTT

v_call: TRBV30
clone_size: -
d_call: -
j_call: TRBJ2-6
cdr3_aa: CAWSVPGANVLTF
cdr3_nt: TGTGCCTGGAGTGTACCCGGGGCCAACGTCCTGACTTTC

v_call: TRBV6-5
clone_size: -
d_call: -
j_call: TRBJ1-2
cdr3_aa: CASRRQNTNYGYTF
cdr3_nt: TGTGCCAGCAGACGACAGAATACTAACTATGGCTACACCTTC